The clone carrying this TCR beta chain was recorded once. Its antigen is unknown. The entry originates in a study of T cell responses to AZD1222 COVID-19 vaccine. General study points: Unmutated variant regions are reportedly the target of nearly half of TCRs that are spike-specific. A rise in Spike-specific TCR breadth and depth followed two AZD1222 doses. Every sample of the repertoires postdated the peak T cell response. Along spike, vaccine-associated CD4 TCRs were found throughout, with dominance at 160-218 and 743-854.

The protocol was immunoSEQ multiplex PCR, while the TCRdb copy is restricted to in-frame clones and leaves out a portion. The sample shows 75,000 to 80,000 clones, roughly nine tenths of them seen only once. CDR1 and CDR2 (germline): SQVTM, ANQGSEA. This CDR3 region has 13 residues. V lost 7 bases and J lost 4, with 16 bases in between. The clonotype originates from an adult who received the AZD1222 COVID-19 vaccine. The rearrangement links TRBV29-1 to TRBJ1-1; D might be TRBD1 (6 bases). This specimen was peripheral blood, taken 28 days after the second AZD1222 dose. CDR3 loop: CSGNRVTGTEAFF. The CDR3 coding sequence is TGCAGCGGAAACAGGGTTACTGGCACTGAAGCTTTCTTT. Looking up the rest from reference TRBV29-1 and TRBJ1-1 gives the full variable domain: SAVISQKPSRDICQRGTSLTIQCQVDSQVTMMFWYRQQPGQSLTLIATANQGSEATYESGFVIDKFPISRPNLTFSTLTVSNMSPEDSSIYLCSGNRVTGTEAFFGQGTRLTVV.